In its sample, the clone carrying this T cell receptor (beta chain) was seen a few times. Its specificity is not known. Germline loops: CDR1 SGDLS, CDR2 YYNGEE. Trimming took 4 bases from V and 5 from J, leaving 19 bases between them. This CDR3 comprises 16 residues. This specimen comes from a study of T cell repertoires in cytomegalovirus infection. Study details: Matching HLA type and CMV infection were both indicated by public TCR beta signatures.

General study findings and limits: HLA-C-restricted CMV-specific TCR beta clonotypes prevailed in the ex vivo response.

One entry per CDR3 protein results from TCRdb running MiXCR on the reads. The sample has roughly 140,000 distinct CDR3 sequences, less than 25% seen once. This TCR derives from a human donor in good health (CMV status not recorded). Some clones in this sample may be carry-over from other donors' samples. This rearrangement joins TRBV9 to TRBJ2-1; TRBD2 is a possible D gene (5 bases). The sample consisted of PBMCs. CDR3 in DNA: TGTGCCAGCAGCTCCCCTACTGAGGGTCGAAACAATGAGCAGTTCTTC. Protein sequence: CASSSPTEGRNNEQFF.